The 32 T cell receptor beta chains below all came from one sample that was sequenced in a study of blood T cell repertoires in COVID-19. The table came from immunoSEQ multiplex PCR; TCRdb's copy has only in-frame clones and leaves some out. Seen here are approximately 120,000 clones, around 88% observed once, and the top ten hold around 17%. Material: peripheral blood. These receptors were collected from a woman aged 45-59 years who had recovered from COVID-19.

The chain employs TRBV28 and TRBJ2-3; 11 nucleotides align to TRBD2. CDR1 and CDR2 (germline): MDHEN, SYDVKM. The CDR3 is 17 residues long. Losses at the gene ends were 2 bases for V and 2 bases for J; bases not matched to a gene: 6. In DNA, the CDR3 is TGTGCCAGCAGTTTAAGCCGACTAGCGGGGATCACAGATACGCAGTATTTT. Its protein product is CASSLSRLAGITDTQYF.

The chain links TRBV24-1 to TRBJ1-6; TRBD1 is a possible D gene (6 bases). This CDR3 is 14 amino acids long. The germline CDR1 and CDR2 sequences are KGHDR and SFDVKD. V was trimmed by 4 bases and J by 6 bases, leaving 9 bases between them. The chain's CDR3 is CATSETGRNSPLHF. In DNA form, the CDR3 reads TGTGCCACCAGTGAAACAGGGCGTAATTCACCCCTCCACTTT.

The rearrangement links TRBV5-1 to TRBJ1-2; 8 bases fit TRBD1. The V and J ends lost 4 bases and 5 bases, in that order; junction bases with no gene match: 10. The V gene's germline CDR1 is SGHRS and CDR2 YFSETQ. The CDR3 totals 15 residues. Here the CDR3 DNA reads TGCGCCAGCAGCCCAGGACAGGGTGAGAGTTATGGCTACACCTTC. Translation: CASSPGQGESYGYTF. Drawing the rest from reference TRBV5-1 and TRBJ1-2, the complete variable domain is KAGVTQTPRYLIKTRGQQVTLSCSPISGHRSVSWYQQTPGQGLQFLFEYFSETQRNKGNFPGRFSGRQFSNSRSEMNVSTLELGDSALYLCASSPGQGESYGYTFGSGTRLTVV.

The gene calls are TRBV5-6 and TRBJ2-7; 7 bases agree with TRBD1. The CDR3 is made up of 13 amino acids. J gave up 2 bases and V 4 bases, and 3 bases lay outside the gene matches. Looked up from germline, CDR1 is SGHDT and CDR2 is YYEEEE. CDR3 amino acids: CASSAGTAYEQYF. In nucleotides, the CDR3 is TGTGCCAGCAGCGCCGGGACAGCCTACGAGCAGTACTTC.

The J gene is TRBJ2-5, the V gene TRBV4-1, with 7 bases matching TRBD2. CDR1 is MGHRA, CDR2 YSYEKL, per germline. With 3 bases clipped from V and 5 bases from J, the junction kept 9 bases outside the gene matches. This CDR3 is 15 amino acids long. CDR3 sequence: CASSQGGLVRETQYF. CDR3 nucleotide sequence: TGCGCCAGCAGCCAGGGAGGGTTAGTACGGGAGACCCAGTACTTC.

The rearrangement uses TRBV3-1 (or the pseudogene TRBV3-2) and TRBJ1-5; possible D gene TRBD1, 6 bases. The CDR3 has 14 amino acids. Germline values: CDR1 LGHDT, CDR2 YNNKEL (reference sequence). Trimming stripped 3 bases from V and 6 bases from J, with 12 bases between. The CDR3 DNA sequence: TGTGCCAGCAGCCAGGCAACAGGGTCTCAGCCCCAGCATTTT. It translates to CASSQATGSQPQHF.

The CDR3 bases are TGTGCCAGCAGTTCATACAGGGGGGCCTACGAGCAGTACTTC. This translates into CASSSYRGAYEQYF. This chain links TRBV6-5 with TRBJ2-7; TRBD1 aligns across 8 bases. The V and J ends lost 4 bases and 2 bases, in that order; junction bases with no gene match: 4. CDR3 size: 14 residues. CDR1 is MNHEY, CDR2 SVGAGI, per germline.

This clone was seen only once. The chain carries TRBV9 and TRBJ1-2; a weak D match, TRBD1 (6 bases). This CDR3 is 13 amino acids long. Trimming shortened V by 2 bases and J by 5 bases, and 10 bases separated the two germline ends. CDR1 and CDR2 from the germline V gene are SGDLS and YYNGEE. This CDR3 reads CASSVEGVYGYTF. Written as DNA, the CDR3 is TGTGCCAGCAGCGTCGAGGGGGTATATGGCTACACCTTC.

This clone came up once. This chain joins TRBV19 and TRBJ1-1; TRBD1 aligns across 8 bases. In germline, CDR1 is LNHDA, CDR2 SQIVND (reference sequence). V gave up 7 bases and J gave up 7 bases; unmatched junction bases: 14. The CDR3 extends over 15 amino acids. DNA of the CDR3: TGTGCCAGTAACGCAGCGACAGGGGCTCGGGGTGAAGCTTTCTTT. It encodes CASNAATGARGEAFF.

DNA for the CDR3: TGTGCCAGCAGCCCGTTCGGGGGGCGCATATCAGGAGATACGCAGTATTTT. This encodes CASSPFGGRISGDTQYF. The gene calls are TRBV7-2 and TRBJ2-3, with D perhaps TRBD2 (7 bases). V lost 5 bases and J 5 bases, leaving 23 bases between the germline ends. Germline CDR1 reads SGHTA; CDR2 reads FQGNSA. There are 17 residues in the CDR3.

CDR3 nucleotides: TGTGCCAGCAGAAAGCAACCGGGACAGGGGGCCTACGAGCAGTACTTC. This encodes CASRKQPGQGAYEQYF. The chain links TRBV2 to TRBJ2-7, with TRBD1 matching 11 bases. CDR3 length: 16 amino acids. Germline V gives CDR1 SNHLY, CDR2 FYNNEI. The trim removed 6 bases at V and 2 bases at J, leaving 9 bases unmatched.

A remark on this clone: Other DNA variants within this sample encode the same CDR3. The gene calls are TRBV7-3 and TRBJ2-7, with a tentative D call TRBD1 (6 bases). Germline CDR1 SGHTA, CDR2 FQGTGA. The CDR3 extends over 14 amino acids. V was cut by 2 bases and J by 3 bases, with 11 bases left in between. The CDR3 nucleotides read TGTGCCAGCAGCTTAGGGGGCCAGGGCTACGAGCAGTACTTC. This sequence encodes CASSLGGQGYEQYF.

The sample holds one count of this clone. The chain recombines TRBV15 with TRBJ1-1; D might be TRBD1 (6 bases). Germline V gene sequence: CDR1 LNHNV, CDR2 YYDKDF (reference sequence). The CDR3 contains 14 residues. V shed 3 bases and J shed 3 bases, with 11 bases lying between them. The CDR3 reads CATSRGTSYTEAFF. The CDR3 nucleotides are TGTGCCACCAGCAGGGGGACATCCTACACTGAAGCTTTCTTT.

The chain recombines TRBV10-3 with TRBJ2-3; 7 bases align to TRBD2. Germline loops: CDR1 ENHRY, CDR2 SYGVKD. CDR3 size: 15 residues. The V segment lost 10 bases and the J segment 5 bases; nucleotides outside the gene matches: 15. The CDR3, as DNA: TGTGCCACATCGGGGGAAGCGGGGCTGGGAGATACGCAGTATTTT. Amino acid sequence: CATSGEAGLGDTQYF.

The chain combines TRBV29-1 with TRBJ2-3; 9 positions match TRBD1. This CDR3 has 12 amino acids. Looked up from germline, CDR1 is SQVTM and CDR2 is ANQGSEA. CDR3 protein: CRVQGAADTQYF. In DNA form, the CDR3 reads TGCAGGGTACAGGGGGCGGCAGATACGCAGTATTTT.

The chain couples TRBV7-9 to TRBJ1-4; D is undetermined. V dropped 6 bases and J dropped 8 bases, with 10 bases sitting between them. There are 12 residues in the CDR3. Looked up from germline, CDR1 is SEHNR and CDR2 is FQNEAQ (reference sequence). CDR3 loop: CASRRREEKLFF. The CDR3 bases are TGTGCCAGCAGGCGCCGGGAGGAAAAACTGTTTTTT.

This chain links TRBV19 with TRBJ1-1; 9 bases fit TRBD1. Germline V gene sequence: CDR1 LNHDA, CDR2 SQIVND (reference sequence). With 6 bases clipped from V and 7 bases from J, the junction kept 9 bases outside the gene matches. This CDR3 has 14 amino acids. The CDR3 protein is CASRTDRGWSEAFF. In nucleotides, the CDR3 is TGTGCCAGTAGAACGGACAGGGGATGGAGTGAAGCTTTCTTT.

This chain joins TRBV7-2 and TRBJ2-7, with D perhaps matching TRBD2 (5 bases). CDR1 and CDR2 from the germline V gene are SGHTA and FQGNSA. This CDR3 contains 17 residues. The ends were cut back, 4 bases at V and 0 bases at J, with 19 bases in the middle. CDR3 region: CASSSSKSSANSYEQYF. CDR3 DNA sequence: TGTGCCAGCAGCTCCTCTAAGAGTAGCGCGAACTCCTACGAGCAGTACTTC.

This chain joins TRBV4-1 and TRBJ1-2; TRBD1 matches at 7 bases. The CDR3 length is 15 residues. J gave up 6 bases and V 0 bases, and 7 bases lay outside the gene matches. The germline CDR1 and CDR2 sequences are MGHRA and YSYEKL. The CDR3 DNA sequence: TGCGCCAGCAGCCAAGACCCGACAGGGCGGAATGGCTACACCTTC. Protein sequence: CASSQDPTGRNGYTF.

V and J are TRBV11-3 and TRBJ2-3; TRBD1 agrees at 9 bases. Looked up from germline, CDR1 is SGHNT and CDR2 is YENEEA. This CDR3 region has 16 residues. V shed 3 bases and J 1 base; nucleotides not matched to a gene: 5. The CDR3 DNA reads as TGTGCCAGCAGCTTGGGACAGGGCCGGCGCACAGATACGCAGTATTTT. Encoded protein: CASSLGQGRRTDTQYF.

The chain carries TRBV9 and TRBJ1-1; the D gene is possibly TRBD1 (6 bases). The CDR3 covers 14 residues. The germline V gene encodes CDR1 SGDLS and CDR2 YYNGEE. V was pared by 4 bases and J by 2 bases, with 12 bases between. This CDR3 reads CASSTQGQNTEAFF. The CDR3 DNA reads TGTGCCAGCAGCACCCAGGGACAAAACACTGAAGCTTTCTTT.

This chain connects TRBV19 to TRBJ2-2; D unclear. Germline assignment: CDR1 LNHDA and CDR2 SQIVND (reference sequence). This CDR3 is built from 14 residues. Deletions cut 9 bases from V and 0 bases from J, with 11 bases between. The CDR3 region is CASDTTSNTGELFF. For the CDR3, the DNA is TGTGCCAGCGACACAACCTCGAACACCGGGGAGCTGTTTTTT.

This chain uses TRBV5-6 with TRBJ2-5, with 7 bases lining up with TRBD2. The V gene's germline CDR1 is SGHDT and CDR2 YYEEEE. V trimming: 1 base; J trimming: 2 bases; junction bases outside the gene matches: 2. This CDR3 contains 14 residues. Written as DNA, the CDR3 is TGTGCCAGCAGCTTGCTAGCGGAGCAAGAGACCCAGTACTTC. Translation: CASSLLAEQETQYF.

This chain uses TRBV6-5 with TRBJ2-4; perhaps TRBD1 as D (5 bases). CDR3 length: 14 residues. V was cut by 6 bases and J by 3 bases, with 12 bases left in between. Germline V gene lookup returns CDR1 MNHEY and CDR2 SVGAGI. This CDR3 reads CASSPAGIKNIQYF. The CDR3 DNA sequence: TGTGCCAGCAGCCCCGCAGGGATCAAAAACATTCAGTACTTC.

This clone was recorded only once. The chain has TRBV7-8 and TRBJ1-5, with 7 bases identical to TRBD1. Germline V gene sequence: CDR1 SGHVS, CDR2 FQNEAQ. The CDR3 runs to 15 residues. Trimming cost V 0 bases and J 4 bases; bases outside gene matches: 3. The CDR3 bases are TGTGCCAGCAGCTTAGCGCCGACAGGGAATCAGCCCCAGCATTTT. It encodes CASSLAPTGNQPQHF.

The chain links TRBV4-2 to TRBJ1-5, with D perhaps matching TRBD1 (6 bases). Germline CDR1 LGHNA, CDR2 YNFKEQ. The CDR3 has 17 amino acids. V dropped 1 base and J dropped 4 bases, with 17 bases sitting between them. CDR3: CASSQVLPTGLNQPQHF. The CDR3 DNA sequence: TGTGCCAGCAGCCAAGTTCTCCCGACAGGTCTAAATCAGCCCCAGCATTTT.

In DNA, the CDR3 is TGCAGCGTTGGGGACAGCTACTCTGAAAAACTGTTTTTT. It codes for CSVGDSYSEKLFF. V and J are TRBV29-1 and TRBJ1-4; TRBD1 matches 7 bases. J lost 7 bases, V lost 4 bases, and 6 bases had no gene match. The CDR3 totals 13 residues. Germline V CDR1 and CDR2: SQVTM, ANQGSEA.

CDR3 DNA: TGTGCCAGCAGCCGGCTAGCGGGAGGGCCGAGGAATGAGCAGTTCTTC. Encoded protein: CASSRLAGGPRNEQFF. This chain connects TRBV3-1 (or the pseudogene TRBV3-2) to TRBJ2-1; 12 bases line up with TRBD2. From germline, CDR1 is LGHDT and CDR2 YNNKEL (reference sequence). The CDR3 loop spans 16 amino acids. The V segment lost 4 bases and the J segment 7 bases; nucleotides outside the gene matches: 8.

The CDR3 loop is CASSLIPAGVGNTQYF. CDR3 DNA sequence: TGTGCCAGCAGCTTAATTCCAGCGGGAGTAGGGAATACGCAGTATTTT. This chain connects TRBV7-3 to TRBJ2-3; 8 nucleotides align to TRBD2. The CDR3 contains 16 residues. Losses at the gene ends were 1 base for V and 7 bases for J; bases not matched to a gene: 10. Germline V CDR1 and CDR2: SGHTA, FQGTGA. Full variable domain (missing parts from reference TRBV7-3 and TRBJ2-3): GAGVSQTPSNKVTEKGKYVELRCDPISGHTALYWYRQSLGQGPEFLIYFQGTGAADDSGLPNDRFFAVRPEGSVSTLKIQRTERGDSAVYLCASSLIPAGVGNTQYFGPGTRLTVL.

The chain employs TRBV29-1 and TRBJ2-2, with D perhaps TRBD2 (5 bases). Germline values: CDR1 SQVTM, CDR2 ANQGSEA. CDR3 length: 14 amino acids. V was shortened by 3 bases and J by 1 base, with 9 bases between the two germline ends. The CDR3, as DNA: TGCAGCGTTGATGACGCGGGGAACACCGGGGAGCTGTTTTTT. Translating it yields CSVDDAGNTGELFF.

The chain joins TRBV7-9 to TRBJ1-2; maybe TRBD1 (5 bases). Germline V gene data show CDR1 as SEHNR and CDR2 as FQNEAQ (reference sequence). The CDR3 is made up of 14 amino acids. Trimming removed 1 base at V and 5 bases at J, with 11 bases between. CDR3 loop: CASSLDQAGYGYTF. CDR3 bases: TGTGCCAGCAGCTTAGATCAAGCAGGGTATGGCTACACCTTC.

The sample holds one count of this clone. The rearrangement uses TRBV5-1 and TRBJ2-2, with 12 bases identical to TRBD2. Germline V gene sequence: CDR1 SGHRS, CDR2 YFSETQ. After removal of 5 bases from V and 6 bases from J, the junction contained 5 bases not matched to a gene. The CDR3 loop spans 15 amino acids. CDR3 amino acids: CASSSSGGDSGELFF. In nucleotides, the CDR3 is TGCGCCAGCAGTTCTAGCGGGGGGGACTCCGGGGAGCTGTTTTTT. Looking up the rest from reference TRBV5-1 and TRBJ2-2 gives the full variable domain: KAGVTQTPRYLIKTRGQQVTLSCSPISGHRSVSWYQQTPGQGLQFLFEYFSETQRNKGNFPGRFSGRQFSNSRSEMNVSTLELGDSALYLCASSSSGGDSGELFFGEGSRLTVL.